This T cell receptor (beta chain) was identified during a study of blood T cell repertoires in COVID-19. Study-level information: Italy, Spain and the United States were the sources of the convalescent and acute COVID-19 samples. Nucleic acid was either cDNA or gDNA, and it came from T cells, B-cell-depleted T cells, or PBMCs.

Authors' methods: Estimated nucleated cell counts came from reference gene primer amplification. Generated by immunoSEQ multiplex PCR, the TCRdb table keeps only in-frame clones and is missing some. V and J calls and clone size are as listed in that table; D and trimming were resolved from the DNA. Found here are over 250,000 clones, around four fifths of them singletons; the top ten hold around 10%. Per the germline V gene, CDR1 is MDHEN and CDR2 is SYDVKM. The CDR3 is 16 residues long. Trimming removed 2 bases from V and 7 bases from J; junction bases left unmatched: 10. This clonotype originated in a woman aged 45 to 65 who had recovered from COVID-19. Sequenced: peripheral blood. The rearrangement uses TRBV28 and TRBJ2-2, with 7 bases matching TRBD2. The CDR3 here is CASSLVLAGAIGELFF. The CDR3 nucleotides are TGTGCCAGCAGTTTAGTCTTGGCGGGAGCTATCGGGGAGCTGTTTTTT.